The rows below give T cell receptor beta chains drawn from one sample of a study of blood T cell repertoires in COVID-19. Libraries were prepared by immunoSEQ multiplex PCR; TCRdb keeps only in-frame clonotypes and omits some of them. The top ten hold about 1% of the sample, which has 250,000 or so clones, 88% seen once. The sequenced sample was peripheral blood. Receptors originate from a woman aged 40 to 50 who had recovered from COVID-19. CDR3s include the opening cysteine and the closing phenylalanine or tryptophan. Fields, in order: clone size, V gene, J gene, D gene, CDR3 protein, CDR3 DNA. The D gene is left open where the match is weak. Clone size appears in some rows only: once, few, many, or a class for an expanded clone.

NA	TRBV29-1	TRBJ1-5	TRBD1	CSVGGTDSNQPQHF	TGCAGCGTTGGTGGGACAGATAGCAATCAGCCCCAGCATTTT
NA	TRBV6-5	TRBJ2-7	TRBD2	CASRPRGGGSYEQYF	TGTGCCAGCAGGCCGCGGGGGGGAGGGTCCTACGAGCAGTACTTC
NA	TRBV9	TRBJ1-2	NA	CASSGGRGLNGYTF	TGTGCCAGCAGTGGGGGGAGGGGATTGAATGGCTACACCTTC
NA	TRBV3-1/TRBV3-2	TRBJ1-6	NA	CASSPTGSYNSPLHF	TGTGCCAGCAGCCCTACAGGGTCCTATAATTCACCCCTCCACTTT
once	TRBV5-4	TRBJ2-5	NA	CASSRAGVLSWETQYF	TGTGCCAGCAGCCGGGCAGGGGTTTTGTCATGGGAGACCCAGTACTTC
NA	TRBV11-3	TRBJ2-2	TRBD2	CASSLDRIAGSGELFF	TGTGCCAGCAGCTTAGATCGGATAGCGGGTAGCGGGGAGCTGTTTTTT
NA	TRBV2	TRBJ2-1	TRBD2	CASSEGLRGAYNEQFF	TGTGCCAGCAGTGAAGGTCTACGGGGGGCCTACAATGAGCAGTTCTTC
NA	TRBV27	TRBJ1-1	NA	CASSLRGNTEAFF	TGTGCCAGCAGTTTAAGGGGGAACACTGAAGCTTTCTTT
NA	TRBV6-5	TRBJ2-1	TRBD2	CASQRWASGGNEQFF	TGTGCCAGCCAAAGGTGGGCTAGCGGGGGCAATGAGCAGTTCTTC
NA	TRBV5-1	TRBJ2-3	NA	CASSSRPGTDTQYF	TGCGCCAGCAGCTCGCGCCCCGGCACAGATACGCAGTATTTT
NA	TRBV11-3	TRBJ2-3	NA	CASSPGGASDTQYF	TGTGCCAGCAGCCCCGGTGGAGCCAGCGATACGCAGTATTTT
few	TRBV7-9	TRBJ2-7	TRBD2	CASSSGTSGRDPYEQYF	TGTGCCAGCAGCTCTGGGACTAGCGGGAGAGATCCCTACGAGCAGTACTTC
NA	TRBV3-1/TRBV3-2	TRBJ2-6	TRBD1	CASSQGGQGVDSGANVLTF	TGTGCCAGCAGCCAAGGCGGGCAGGGGGTCGACTCTGGGGCCAACGTCCTGACTTTC
NA	TRBV7-9	TRBJ2-3	TRBD2	CASSLALAGGTTDTQYF	TGTGCCAGCAGCTTAGCATTAGCGGGAGGGACCACAGATACGCAGTATTTT
NA	TRBV5-4	TRBJ1-4	TRBD1	CASSLGGQGGTGKLFF	TGTGCCAGCAGCTTGGGGGGACAGGGAGGCACGGGAAAACTGTTTTTT
NA	TRBV6-5	TRBJ2-3	TRBD2	CASTNGGDTQYF	TGTGCCAGCACTAACGGGGGGGATACGCAGTATTTT
NA	TRBV27	TRBJ1-6	NA	CASSLGPANNSPLHF	TGTGCCAGCAGTTTAGGGCCAGCCAATAATTCACCCCTCCACTTT
NA	TRBV2	TRBJ2-1	NA	CASSEGGSYNEQFF	TGTGCCAGCAGTGAGGGGGGCTCCTACAATGAGCAGTTCTTC
NA	TRBV19	TRBJ1-1	NA	CASSGAARGTEAFF	TGTGCCAGTAGTGGGGCGGCTAGGGGTACTGAAGCTTTCTTT
NA	TRBV7-2	TRBJ1-2	NA	CASSRRDTNYGYTF	TGTGCCAGCAGCCGCCGGGACACCAACTATGGCTACACCTTC
NA	TRBV24-1	TRBJ2-1	TRBD1	CATSDLGMGQGDNEQFF	TGTGCCACCAGTGATTTAGGGATGGGACAGGGCGACAATGAGCAGTTCTTC
NA	TRBV19	TRBJ2-2	TRBD2	CASSGTGTSGRSNTGELFF	TGTGCCAGTAGTGGGACCGGGACTAGCGGGAGGTCGAACACCGGGGAGCTGTTTTTT
NA	TRBV6-6	TRBJ1-2	TRBD1	CASSYSDRVQYGYTF	TGTGCCAGCAGTTACTCTGACAGGGTCCAGTATGGCTACACCTTC
NA	TRBV27	TRBJ1-3	TRBD1	CASSLGVPGQSSGNTIYF	TGTGCCAGCAGTTTAGGGGTTCCGGGACAGAGCTCTGGAAACACCATATATTTT
NA	TRBV5-1	TRBJ2-3	TRBD1	CASSPGQGGDTQYF	TGCGCCAGCAGCCCGGGACAGGGGGGTGATACGCAGTATTTT
NA	TRBV9	TRBJ2-3	NA	CASSSGHLGDTQYF	TGTGCCAGCAGCTCCGGACACCTCGGGGATACGCAGTATTTT
NA	TRBV10-3	TRBJ1-2	NA	CAAAKGGPGMDGYTF	TGTGCCGCCGCCAAAGGAGGGCCCGGCATGGACGGCTACACCTTC
few	TRBV5-1	TRBJ2-3	NA	CASSLGGRDTQYF	TGCGCCAGCAGTCTGGGAGGCCGAGATACGCAGTATTTT
NA	TRBV7-9	TRBJ1-2	NA	CASSLAGGGRDGYTF	TGTGCCAGCAGCTTAGCGGGCGGGGGAAGGGATGGCTACACCTTC
NA	TRBV6-5	TRBJ2-5	TRBD2	CASSYPRNGEGQYF	TGTGCCAGCAGTTACCCTAGGAACGGGGAGGGCCAGTACTTC
NA	TRBV24-1	TRBJ2-1	NA	CATPNEGGFGYNEQFF	TGTGCCACCCCTAACGAGGGGGGGTTTGGTTACAATGAGCAGTTCTTC
NA	TRBV18	TRBJ1-1	NA	CASSPGPNTEAFF	TGTGCCAGCTCACCGGGCCCGAACACTGAAGCTTTCTTT
few	TRBV5-1	TRBJ1-4	NA	CASSLGGVGEKLFF	TGCGCCAGCAGCTTGGGGGGAGTAGGTGAAAAACTGTTTTTT
NA	TRBV5-1	TRBJ2-1	TRBD2	CASIGGEHNEQFF	TGCGCCAGCATTGGGGGGGAACACAATGAGCAGTTCTTC
NA	TRBV5-8	TRBJ1-5	NA	CASSQSPQPQHF	TGTGCCAGCAGCCAGTCGCCTCAGCCCCAGCATTTT
NA	TRBV27	TRBJ2-4	NA	CASRTTGTPAKNIQYF	TGTGCCAGCCGCACAACCGGGACTCCAGCCAAAAACATTCAGTACTTC
NA	TRBV2	TRBJ1-5	NA	CASSEEGGQGQPQHF	TGTGCCAGCAGTGAAGAGGGGGGGCAAGGCCAGCCCCAGCATTTT
few	TRBV7-9	TRBJ1-3	NA	CASSPTGVGYSGNTIYF	TGTGCCAGCAGCCCCACCGGGGTGGGCTACTCTGGAAACACCATATATTTT
NA	TRBV19	TRBJ2-2	TRBD2	CASSTSPLAGGPNGGELFF	TGTGCCAGTAGTACCAGCCCCCTGGCGGGGGGCCCAAACGGCGGGGAGCTGTTTTTT